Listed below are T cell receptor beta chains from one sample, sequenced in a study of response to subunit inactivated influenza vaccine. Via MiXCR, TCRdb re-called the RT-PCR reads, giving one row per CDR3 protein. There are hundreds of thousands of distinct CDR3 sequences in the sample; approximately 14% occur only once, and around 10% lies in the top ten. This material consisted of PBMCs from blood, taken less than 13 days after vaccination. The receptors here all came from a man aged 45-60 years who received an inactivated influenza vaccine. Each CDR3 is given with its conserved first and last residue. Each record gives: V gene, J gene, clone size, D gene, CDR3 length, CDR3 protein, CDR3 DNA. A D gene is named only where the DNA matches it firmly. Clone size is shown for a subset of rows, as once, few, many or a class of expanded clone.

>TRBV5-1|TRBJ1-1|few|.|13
CASRLRGDTEAFF
TGCGCCAGCAGATTAAGGGGGGACACTGAAGCTTTCTTT
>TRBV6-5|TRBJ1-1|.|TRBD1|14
CASSYDRVNTEAFF
TGTGCCAGCAGTTATGACAGGGTGAACACTGAAGCTTTCTTT
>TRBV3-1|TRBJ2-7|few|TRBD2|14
CASSQVSAGGEQYF
TGTGCCAGCAGCCAAGTATCAGCGGGGGGCGAGCAGTACTTC
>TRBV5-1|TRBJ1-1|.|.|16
CASSPGGTDRNTEAFF
TGCGCCAGCAGCCCCGGGGGGACCGACAGGAACACTGAAGCTTTCTTT
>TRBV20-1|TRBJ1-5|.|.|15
CSARDTGGYNQPQHF
TGCAGTGCTAGAGATACGGGGGGTTACAATCAGCCCCAGCATTTT
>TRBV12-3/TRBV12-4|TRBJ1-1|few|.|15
CASSLTWQANTEAFF
TGTGCCAGCAGTCTCACCTGGCAGGCGAACACTGAAGCTTTCTTT
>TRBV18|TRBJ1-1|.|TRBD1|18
CASSRTGTGRIGNTEAFF
TGTGCCAGCTCACGAACCGGGACAGGGAGGATTGGGAACACTGAAGCTTTCTTT
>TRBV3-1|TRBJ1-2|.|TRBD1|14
CASSHRDRSGGYTF
TGTGCCAGCAGCCACCGGGACAGATCAGGTGGCTACACCTTC
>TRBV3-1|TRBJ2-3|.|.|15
CASSHGGLRTDTQYF
TGTGCCAGCAGCCACGGCGGGCTCCGCACAGATACGCAGTATTTT
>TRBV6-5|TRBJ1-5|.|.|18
CASSSTLRGGLGNQPQHF
TGTGCCAGCAGTTCGACCCTCCGGGGTGGGTTGGGCAATCAGCCCCAGCATTTT
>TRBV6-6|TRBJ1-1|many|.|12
CASLDGGTEAFF
TGTGCCAGCCTAGACGGGGGAACTGAAGCTTTCTTT
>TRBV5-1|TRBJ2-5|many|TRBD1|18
CASSFGLGQGRRRETQYF
TGCGCCAGCAGCTTCGGCCTAGGACAGGGCAGACGAAGGGAGACCCAGTACTTC
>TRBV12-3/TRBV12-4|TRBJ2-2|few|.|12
CASNPDTGELFF
TGTGCCAGCAACCCGGATACCGGGGAGCTGTTTTTT
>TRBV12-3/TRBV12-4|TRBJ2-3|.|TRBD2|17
CASSYRTSGRGTDTQYF
TGTGCCAGCAGTTATAGGACTAGCGGGAGGGGAACAGATACGCAGTATTTT
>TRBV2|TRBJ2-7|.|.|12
CASSVQGIEQYF
TGTGCCAGCAGTGTCCAGGGGATCGAGCAGTACTTC
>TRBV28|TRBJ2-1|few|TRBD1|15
CASSLDRGNYNEQFF
TGTGCCAGCAGTTTAGACAGGGGCAACTACAATGAGCAGTTCTTC
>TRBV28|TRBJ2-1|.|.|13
CASSAGDKNEQFF
TGTGCCAGCAGCGCAGGGGACAAGAATGAGCAGTTCTTC
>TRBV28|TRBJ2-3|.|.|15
CASRSRGYRTDTQYF
TGTGCCAGCAGATCGAGGGGTTATCGCACAGATACGCAGTATTTT
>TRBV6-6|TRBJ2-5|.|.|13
CASSYPDKETQYF
TGTGCCAGCAGTTACCCGGACAAAGAGACCCAGTACTTC
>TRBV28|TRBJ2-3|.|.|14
CASSQKHSTDTQYF
TGTGCCAGCAGCCAAAAACATAGCACAGATACGCAGTATTTT
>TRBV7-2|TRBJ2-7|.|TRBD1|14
CASRAGTGNYEQYF
TGTGCCAGCAGGGCCGGGACAGGGAACTACGAGCAGTACTTC
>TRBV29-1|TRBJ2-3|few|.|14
CSVVVGARADTQYF
TGCAGCGTTGTCGTGGGAGCTCGAGCAGATACGCAGTATTTT
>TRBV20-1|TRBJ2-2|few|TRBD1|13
CSIRQGGTGELFF
TGCAGTATTCGACAGGGCGGCACCGGGGAGCTGTTTTTT
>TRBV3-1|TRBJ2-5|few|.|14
CASSQVRELETQYF
TGTGCCAGCAGCCAAGTAAGAGAGCTGGAGACCCAGTACTTC
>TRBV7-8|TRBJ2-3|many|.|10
CASSGGTQYF
TGTGCCAGCAGTGGGGGTACGCAGTATTTT
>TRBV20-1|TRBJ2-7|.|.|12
CSARVAGVEQYF
TGCAGTGCTAGAGTTGCAGGGGTCGAGCAGTACTTC
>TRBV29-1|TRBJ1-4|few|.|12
CSVDEGSEKLFF
TGCAGCGTTGATGAGGGAAGTGAAAAACTGTTTTTT
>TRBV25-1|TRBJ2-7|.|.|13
CATSRGSLYEQYF
TGTGCCACCTCGCGGGGATCCCTGTACGAGCAGTACTTC
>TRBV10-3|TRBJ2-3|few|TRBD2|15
CAISEPGRVTDTQYF
TGTGCCATCAGTGAGCCAGGGAGGGTGACAGATACGCAGTATTTT
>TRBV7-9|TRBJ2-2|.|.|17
CASSPPWVGPNTGELFF
TGTGCCAGCAGCCCTCCTTGGGTCGGACCGAACACCGGGGAGCTGTTTTTT
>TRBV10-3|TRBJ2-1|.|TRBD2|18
CASWRGLAGPSSYNEQFF
TGTGCCTCCTGGCGGGGACTAGCGGGCCCGAGCTCCTACAATGAGCAGTTCTTC
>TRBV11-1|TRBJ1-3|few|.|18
CASSLTGQRPRAGNTIYF
TGTGCCAGCAGCCTTACAGGGCAAAGGCCGAGGGCTGGAAACACCATATATTTT
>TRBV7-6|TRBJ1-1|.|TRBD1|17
CASSLTLTGPMNTEAFF
TGTGCCAGCAGCTTAACCCTGACAGGGCCCATGAACACTGAAGCTTTCTTT
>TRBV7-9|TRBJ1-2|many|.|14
CASSPVPTSYGYTF
TGTGCCAGCAGCCCCGTTCCGACAAGCTATGGCTACACCTTC
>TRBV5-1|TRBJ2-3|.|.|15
CASSRADPSTDTQYF
TGCGCCAGCAGCCGAGCGGATCCTAGCACAGATACGCAGTATTTT
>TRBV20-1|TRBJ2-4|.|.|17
CSARAGVRNIAKNIHYF
TGCAGTGCTAGAGCAGGGGTCCGCAACATAGCCAAAAACATTCACTACTTC
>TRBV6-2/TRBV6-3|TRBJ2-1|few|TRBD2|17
CASSYSWGLAGWNEQFF
TGTGCCAGCAGTTACTCGTGGGGACTAGCGGGGTGGAATGAGCAGTTCTTC
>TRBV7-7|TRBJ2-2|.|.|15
CASSLVEGASGELFF
TGTGCTAGCAGCTTAGTGGAGGGGGCGTCCGGGGAGCTGTTTTTT
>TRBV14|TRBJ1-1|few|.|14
CASSQRPTNTEAFF
TGTGCCAGCAGCCAACGTCCGACGAACACTGAAGCTTTCTTT
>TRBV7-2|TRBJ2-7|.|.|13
CASSSARDTEQYF
TGTGCCAGCAGCTCGGCCCGGGACACCGAGCAGTACTTC
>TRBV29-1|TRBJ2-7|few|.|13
CSVVAQSSYEQYF
TGCAGCGTTGTGGCCCAGAGCTCCTACGAGCAGTACTTC
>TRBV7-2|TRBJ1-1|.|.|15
CASSSRGGGNTEAFF
TGTGCCAGCAGCTCCCGAGGAGGGGGGAACACTGAAGCTTTCTTT
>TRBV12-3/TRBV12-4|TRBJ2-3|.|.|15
CASSSSDDSTDTQYF
TGTGCCAGCAGTTCCTCGGACGATAGCACAGATACGCAGTATTTT
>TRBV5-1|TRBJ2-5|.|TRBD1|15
CVSSLTGKNQETQYF
TGCGTCAGCAGCTTGACAGGGAAGAACCAAGAGACCCAGTACTTC
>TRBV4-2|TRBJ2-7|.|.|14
CASSHARGPDEQYF
TGTGCCAGCAGCCATGCGAGGGGCCCGGACGAGCAGTACTTC
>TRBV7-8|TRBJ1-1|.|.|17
CASSLGPFWGGNTEAFF
TGTGCCAGCAGCTTAGGGCCCTTTTGGGGGGGTAACACTGAAGCTTTCTTT